One sample yielded the 19 T cell receptor beta chains listed below, sequenced in a study of T cell clonotyping in hematopoietic cell transplantation. Assay: immunoSEQ multiplex PCR; the TCRdb copy retains only in-frame clones and omits some. Of roughly 15,000 clones listed, roughly 84% are singletons. Sample: PBMCs, taken 100 days after allogeneic stem cell transplant. The source of these receptors is a male patient between 55 and 70 years old who had an allogeneic stem cell transplant from a related donor, so the T cells may come from the graft donor. Some clones in this sample may be carry-over from other donors' samples.

The rearrangement joins TRBV28 to TRBJ1-1; no firm D call. V was trimmed by 1 base and J by 5 bases, leaving 14 bases between them. CDR1 MDHEN and CDR2 SYDVKM come from the germline V gene. The CDR3 spans 15 residues. The CDR3 nucleotides are TGTGCCAGCAGTTTATCGGGATTAAGGTATACTGAAGCTTTCTTT. It yields the protein CASSLSGLRYTEAFF.

This rearrangement joins TRBV5-1 to TRBJ2-2, with D possibly being TRBD1 (5 bases). Germline lookup yields CDR1 SGHRS and CDR2 YFSETQ. The germline V and J ends were trimmed by 2 bases and 0 bases, with 8 bases remaining between them. The CDR3 spans 15 residues. CDR3 loop: CASSFQGTNTGELFF. CDR3 nucleotides: TGCGCCAGCAGCTTTCAGGGTACGAACACCGGGGAGCTGTTTTTT.

This clone occurred a few times. V is TRBV6-5 and J is TRBJ1-4, with D uncertain. The CDR3 loop spans 15 amino acids. Per the germline V gene, CDR1 is MNHEY and CDR2 is SVGAGI. V was cut by 2 bases and J by 5 bases, with 12 bases left in between. The CDR3 loop reads CASSYDGRPNEKLFF. The CDR3 DNA reads TGTGCCAGCAGTTACGACGGCAGGCCGAATGAAAAACTGTTTTTT.

The chain combines TRBV4-3 with TRBJ1-4; D is unresolved. The V and J ends lost 8 bases and 0 bases respectively, with 13 bases between them. Looked up from germline, CDR1 is LGHNA and CDR2 is YSLEER. This CDR3 contains 15 residues. CDR3 in amino acids: CASRPTGSTNEKLFF. The CDR3 bases are TGCGCCAGCCGTCCCACGGGATCAACTAATGAAAAACTGTTTTTT.

The chain joins TRBV2 to TRBJ1-2; TRBD1 matches 7 bases. This CDR3 contains 14 residues. The germline CDR1 and CDR2 sequences are SNHLY and FYNNEI. V lost 6 bases, J lost 6 bases, and 10 bases stayed unmatched. For the CDR3, the DNA is TGTGCCAGCAGACGATTCGGACAGGCAGATGGCTACACCTTC. It translates to CASRRFGQADGYTF.

J is TRBJ2-7 and V is TRBV12-1; TRBD1, as called in the table, went unchecked against the DNA. TRBV12-1 is assigned pseudogene status. The CDR3 spans 13 residues. CDR3 DNA: TGTGCCAGCAGCTTTGGCCAGGGCCACGAGCAGTACTTC. Translating gives CASSFGQGHEQYF.

CDR3 region: CASSFGVAGETQYF. The CDR3 coding sequence is TGTGCCAGCAGCTTCGGCGTCGCGGGAGAGACCCAGTACTTC. This chain connects TRBV7-2 to TRBJ2-5, with D perhaps matching TRBD2 (5 bases). The germline V gene has CDR1 SGHTA and CDR2 FQGNSA. The CDR3 has 14 amino acids. Deletions cut 3 bases from V and 4 bases from J, with 12 bases between.

This chain connects TRBV6-1 to TRBJ1-6; perhaps TRBD1 as D (6 bases). The V gene lost 4 bases and the J gene lost 5 bases, with 9 bases spanning the gap. The CDR3 contains 14 residues. Germline V CDR1 and CDR2: MNHNS, SASEGT. The CDR3 region is CASSVGTNNSPLHF. The CDR3 coding sequence is TGTGCCAGCAGTGTGGGGACAAATAATTCACCCCTCCACTTT.

V usage is TRBV2 and J usage is TRBJ2-2, with TRBD1 matching over 11 bases. Germline V gives CDR1 SNHLY, CDR2 FYNNEI. J was trimmed by 4 bases and V by 7 bases; bases with no gene match: 5. CDR3 length equals 15 residues. The CDR3 is CASTGDRGITGELFF. In DNA, the CDR3 is TGTGCCAGCACGGGGGACAGGGGGATCACCGGGGAGCTGTTTTTT.

J is TRBJ1-2 and V is TRBV4-2; D perhaps matches TRBD1 (5 bases). V dropped 0 bases and J dropped 8 bases, with 22 bases sitting between them. The CDR3 covers 17 residues. CDR1 is LGHNA, CDR2 YNFKEQ, per germline. The CDR3 DNA is TGTGCCAGCAGCCAAGATCTCAGCACCCCTTGGGGCTCCGGCTACACCTTC. This sequence encodes CASSQDLSTPWGSGYTF.

The V gene is TRBV5-6, the J gene TRBJ2-5; no definite D call. The germline V and J ends were trimmed by 2 bases and 5 bases, with 4 bases remaining between them. The germline gives CDR1 SGHDT, CDR2 YYEEEE. The CDR3 is 11 residues long. DNA of the CDR3: TGTGCCAGCAGCTTTGGGGAGACCCAGTACTTC. Translating gives CASSFGETQYF. The variable domain in full, with the rest retrieved from reference TRBV5-6 and TRBJ2-5, is DAGVTQSPTHLIKTRGQQVTLRCSPKSGHDTVSWYQQALGQGPQFIFQYYEEEERQRGNFPDRFSGHQFPNYSSELNVNALLLGDSALYLCASSFGETQYFGPGTRLLVL.

Of note for this clone: Other DNA sequences in this sample translate to the same CDR3. This sequence joins TRBV7-2 and TRBJ2-7; D not certain. Germline-derived CDR1 and CDR2 are SGHTA and FQGNSA. The CDR3 is 11 amino acids. The germline V and J ends were trimmed by 4 bases and 3 bases, with 4 bases remaining between them. The CDR3 nucleotides are TGTGCCAGCAGCTCTTACTACGAGCAGTACTTC. Translated: CASSSYYEQYF.

This chain links TRBV11-1 with TRBJ1-1; 10 bases are a match to TRBD1. The ends lost 5 bases at V and 5 bases at J; junction bases unmatched: 8. Germline V gene lookup returns CDR1 SGHAT and CDR2 FQDESV (reference sequence). The CDR3 consists of 15 residues. Here the CDR3 reads CASSPRTGGSTEAFF. As DNA, the CDR3 is TGTGCCAGCAGCCCTCGGACAGGGGGGTCGACTGAAGCTTTCTTT.

V usage is TRBV5-1 and J usage is TRBJ2-3, with a tentative D call TRBD2 (5 bases). CDR1 and CDR2 (germline): SGHRS, YFSETQ. This CDR3 is built from 16 residues. Trimming shortened V by 2 bases and J by 0 bases, and 13 bases separated the two germline ends. CDR3 residues: CASSLHSERSTDTQYF. The DNA of the CDR3 is TGCGCCAGCAGCTTACATAGCGAGCGTAGCACAGATACGCAGTATTTT.

This chain uses TRBV29-1 with TRBJ2-3; 7 bases align to TRBD2. V lost 7 bases to trimming and J lost 2 bases; unmatched junction nucleotides: 6. The CDR3 covers 13 residues. CDR1 and CDR2 (germline): SQVTM, ANQGSEA. The CDR3 here is CSDSAGFTDTQYF. For the CDR3, the DNA is TGCAGCGATTCAGCGGGGTTCACAGATACGCAGTATTTT.

The chain carries TRBV29-1 and TRBJ2-4; 8 bases map to TRBD1. Germline lookup yields CDR1 SQVTM and CDR2 ANQGSEA. V dropped 8 bases and J dropped 6; count of bases not matched to a gene: 3. This CDR3 is built from 11 residues. The CDR3 loop reads CSSTGGNIQYF. The CDR3 DNA reads TGCAGCTCAACAGGGGGAAACATTCAGTACTTC.

The chain has TRBV19 and TRBJ1-5; D gene ambiguous. This CDR3 spans 15 amino acids. Germline V gives CDR1 LNHDA, CDR2 SQIVND (reference sequence). V was cut by 10 bases and J by 0 bases, with 16 bases left in between. The DNA for the CDR3 is TGTGCCACCGCGACGTGGGAAGGTAGCAATCAGCCCCAGCATTTT. Translation gives CATATWEGSNQPQHF. Using reference TRBV19 and TRBJ1-5 for the parts outside the CDR3, the full variable domain is DGGITQSPKYLFRKEGQNVTLSCEQNLNHDAMYWYRQDPGQGLRLIYYSQIVNDFQKGDIAEGYSVSREKKESFPLTVTSAQKNPTAFYLCATATWEGSNQPQHFGDGTRLSIL.

The chain combines TRBV28 with TRBJ1-2, with 7 bases that match TRBD1. The CDR3 contains 14 residues. Trimming at V came to 10 bases and at J to 7 bases, leaving 15 bases not matched to a gene. The V gene's germline CDR1 is MDHEN and CDR2 SYDVKM. The DNA for the CDR3 is TGTGCCATTTTTCCCAGGACAGGCCTCGGTGGCTACACCTTC. It specifies CAIFPRTGLGGYTF.

The chain employs TRBV28 and TRBJ1-4; no firm D call. The CDR3 is 15 residues long. CDR1 and CDR2 (germline): MDHEN, SYDVKM. Trimming shortened V by 1 base and J by 9 bases, and 15 bases separated the two germline ends. As DNA, the CDR3 is TGTGCCAGCAGTTTATTGGGAGAAACGGAAAAAAAACTGTTTTTT. This sequence encodes CASSLLGETEKKLFF.